This T cell receptor (beta chain) derives from a study of blood T cell repertoires in COVID-19. This clone was observed a few times. V shed 4 bases and J shed 2 bases, with 13 bases lying between them. CDR3 length: 15 amino acids. Germline lookup yields CDR1 LGHNA and CDR2 YNFKEQ. Assay: immunoSEQ multiplex PCR; the TCRdb copy retains only in-frame clones and omits some. The table has around 94,000 clones, roughly 81% seen once. The V and J genes are TRBV4-2 and TRBJ2-3; no reliable D call. The material sequenced was peripheral blood. The TCR comes from a man in his forties or fifties with active or convalescent COVID-19. The CDR3 sequence: CASSPLGFSTDTQYF. The CDR3 nucleotides are TGTGCCAGCAGCCCCCTAGGTTTCTCCACAGATACGCAGTATTTT.